A single sample is the source of the 15 T cell receptor beta chains below, sequenced in a study of Graves' ophthalmopathy and Graves' hyperthyroidism (dated by TCRdb to between 2017 and 2018). Data came from an Illumina HiSeq 2000. For repertoire sequencing, TCR beta CDR3 regions were amplified from RNA transcripts. HTBI primers and the Qiagen OneStep RT-PCR kit were used in a first-round RT-PCR, which was followed by a second-round multiplex PCR, size selection and purification. TCRdb itself trimmed the public reads at Q25 with fastp, ran MiXCR and retained productive beta chains. When rows share a CDR3 protein, they turn into one entry using the most common DNA and genes. In this sample the table shows 600,000 to 700,000 distinct CDR3 sequences, about 41% of which occur a single time. 3% to 4% of the sample lies in the top ten. Sequenced: peripheral blood. The source of these receptors is an adult man with Graves' ophthalmopathy.

Many counts were recorded for this clonotype. V gene TRBV7-6 combines with J gene TRBJ2-2; D not resolved. Germline-derived CDR1 and CDR2 are SGHVS and FNYEAQ. This CDR3 comprises 14 residues. Trimming left V 4 bases short and J 3 bases short, with 9 bases between. CDR3 nucleotide sequence: TGTGCCAGCAGCTCCCGGCTGGACACCGGGGAGCTGTTTTTT. Protein sequence: CASSSRLDTGELFF.

The chain recombines TRBV6-6 with TRBJ1-1; TRBD1 is a possible D gene (5 bases). The CDR3 runs 14 residues. CDR1 MNHNY and CDR2 SVGAGI come from the germline V gene (reference sequence). V was shortened by 4 bases and J by 3 bases, with 12 bases between the two germline ends. The CDR3 DNA reads TGTGCCAGCAGTTTGAAGGGAGGGGACACTGAAGCTTTCTTT. It specifies CASSLKGGDTEAFF.

As for this clonotype: A much larger clone lies one base from this, so it may be a read error. The chain couples TRBV9 to TRBJ2-2; unclear D gene. CDR3 length equals 13 residues. Germline V gene sequence: CDR1 SGDLS, CDR2 YYNGEE. The CDR3 DNA sequence: TGTGCCAGCAACGTATCGGCGGACGGGGAGCTGTTTTTT. This gives the protein CASNVSADGELFF.

There are many counts of this clonotype. The genes are TRBV7-8 and TRBJ2-7; TRBD2 aligns across 12 bases. Losses at the gene ends were 1 base for V and 0 bases for J; bases not matched to a gene: 1. Looked up from germline, CDR1 is SGHVS and CDR2 is FQNEAQ. CDR3 length: 16 amino acids. The chain's CDR3 is CASSLELAGGSYEQYF. The CDR3 coding sequence is TGTGCCAGCAGCTTAGAACTAGCGGGGGGCTCCTACGAGCAGTACTTC.

The rearrangement links TRBV25-1 to TRBJ1-1; D call uncertain. The germline gives CDR1 MGHDK, CDR2 SYGVNS. The CDR3 is 14 amino acids. V was pared by 9 bases and J by 5 bases, with 19 bases between. The CDR3 sequence: CASFRLGRKTEAFF. In nucleotides, the CDR3 is TGTGCCAGTTTTCGTTTAGGGAGAAAAACTGAAGCTTTCTTT.

This clonotype was seen only once. Mismatch with germline at one junction end may stem from a read error. The chain joins TRBV10-3 to TRBJ2-7; D is perhaps TRBD2 (6 bases). In germline, CDR1 is ENHRY, CDR2 SYGVKD. This CDR3 contains 15 residues. CDR3 sequence: CASSEGPGLIHEQYF. The CDR3, as DNA: TGTGCCAGCAGTGAGGGACCGGGACTGATTCACGAGCAGTACTTC.

This clonotype was observed a single time. This chain joins TRBV2 and TRBJ2-7; 7 bases agree with TRBD1. From germline, CDR1 is SNHLY and CDR2 FYNNEI. The length of the CDR3 is 14 residues. The CDR3 protein is CARGPGQPSYEQYF. The CDR3 DNA follows: TGTGCTAGAGGACCGGGACAGCCCTCCTACGAGCAGTACTTC.

This clonotype was observed many times. The rearrangement joins TRBV7-6 to TRBJ2-6, with D unclear. CDR3 size: 15 residues. V was cut by 5 bases and J by 0 bases, with 8 bases left in between. Germline loops: CDR1 SGHVS, CDR2 FNYEAQ. In DNA form, the CDR3 reads TGTGCCAGCAGCCCGGACCACTCTGGGGCCAACGTCCTGACTTTC. It specifies CASSPDHSGANVLTF.

This clonotype was counted at least ten times. This rearrangement joins TRBV7-6 to TRBJ2-2; 9 nucleotides line up with TRBD1. CDR1 is SGHVS, CDR2 FNYEAQ, per germline. V shed 2 bases and J 1 base; nucleotides not matched to a gene: 2. This CDR3 has 16 amino acids. The CDR3 loop is CASSLLDRGNTGELFF. The CDR3 region has the DNA TGTGCCAGCAGCTTACTGGACAGGGGGAACACCGGGGAGCTGTTTTTT.

This clonotype was picked up a small number of times. The chain employs TRBV4-2 and TRBJ1-4, with 8 bases matching TRBD1. V was clipped by 0 bases and J by 0 bases; unmatched bases: 6. Per germline, CDR1 LGHNA and CDR2 YNFKEQ. CDR3 size: 18 residues. This CDR3 is CASSQDTTGGATNEKLFF. The CDR3 DNA is TGTGCCAGCAGCCAAGATACCACAGGGGGTGCAACTAATGAAAAACTGTTTTTT.

This clonotype has a single count. The CDR3 DNA follows: TGTGCCAGCAGGTCAGGAGGGGTTCAGCAGCCCCAGCATTTT. This codes for CASRSGGVQQPQHF. The rearrangement joins TRBV7-9 to TRBJ1-5; TRBD1 might be the D (5 bases). The V end was cut by 6 bases, the J end by 7 bases, with 16 bases between. The CDR3 runs 14 residues. The germline V gene encodes CDR1 SEHNR and CDR2 FQNEAQ (reference sequence). Full variable domain (outside the CDR3, taken from reference TRBV7-9 and TRBJ1-5): DTGVSQNPRHKITKRGQNVTFRCDPISEHNRLYWYRQTLGQGPEFLTYFQNEAQLEKSRLLSDRFSAERPKGSFSTLEIQRTEQGDSAMYLCASRSGGVQQPQHFGDGTRLSIL.

Concerning this clonotype itself: This may be a read error, as it is one base from a much larger clone. DNA for the CDR3: TGTGCCACCGTGAAAGACAGGGGCAATGAAAAACTGTTTTTT. Translating gives CATVKDRGNEKLFF. This chain uses TRBV2 with TRBJ1-4, with TRBD1 identical over 8 bases. The V gene's germline CDR1 is SNHLY and CDR2 FYNNEI. This CDR3 has 14 amino acids. V shed 10 bases and J 5 bases; nucleotides not matched to a gene: 9.

With respect to this clonotype: At one of its ends the junction is not consistent with the germline gene, which may arise from a read error. The chain recombines TRBV7-8 with TRBJ1-1; D not certain. Germline CDR1 reads SGHVS; CDR2 reads FQNEAQ. The CDR3 covers 16 residues. CDR3 protein: CASSLGTESTHTEAFF. In DNA, the CDR3 is TGTGCCAGCAGCTTAGGGACGGAGAGCACTCACACTGAAGCCTTCTTT.

This clonotype showed up many times. The rearrangement uses TRBV12-3 or TRBV12-4 and TRBJ2-7; D perhaps matches TRBD1 (8 bases). CDR3 length: 14 amino acids. V was trimmed by 7 bases and J by 2 bases, leaving 15 bases between them. CDR3 amino acids: CASMLQGGAYEQYF. The CDR3 region has the DNA TGTGCCAGCATGTTACAGGGGGGGGCCTACGAGCAGTACTTC.

V and J are TRBV9 and TRBJ1-1, with D unclear. Germline V lookup: CDR1 SGDLS, CDR2 YYNGEE. V lost 5 bases and J lost 3, with 14 bases in between. The CDR3 consists of 14 residues. CDR3 DNA: TGTGCCAGCAGGTGGGGATGGACGGACACTGAAGCTTTCTTT. Protein product: CASRWGWTDTEAFF.